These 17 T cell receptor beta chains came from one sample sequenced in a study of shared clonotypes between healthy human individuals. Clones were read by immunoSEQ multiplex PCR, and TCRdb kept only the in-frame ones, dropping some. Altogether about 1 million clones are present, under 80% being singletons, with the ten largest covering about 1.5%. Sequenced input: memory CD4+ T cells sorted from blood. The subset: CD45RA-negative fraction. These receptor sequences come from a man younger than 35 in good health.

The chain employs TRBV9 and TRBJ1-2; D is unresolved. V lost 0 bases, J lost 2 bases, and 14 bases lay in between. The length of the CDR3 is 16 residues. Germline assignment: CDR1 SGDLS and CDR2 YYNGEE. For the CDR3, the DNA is TGTGCCAGCAGCGTAGCTTCGAGGGCTATCAACTATGGCTACACCTTC. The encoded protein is CASSVASRAINYGYTF.

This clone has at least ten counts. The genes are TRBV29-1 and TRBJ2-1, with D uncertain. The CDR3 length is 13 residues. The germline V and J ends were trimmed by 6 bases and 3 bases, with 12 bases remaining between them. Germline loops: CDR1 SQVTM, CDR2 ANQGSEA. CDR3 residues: CSVPHLGYNEQFF. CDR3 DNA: TGCAGCGTCCCACATCTGGGCTACAATGAGCAGTTCTTC.

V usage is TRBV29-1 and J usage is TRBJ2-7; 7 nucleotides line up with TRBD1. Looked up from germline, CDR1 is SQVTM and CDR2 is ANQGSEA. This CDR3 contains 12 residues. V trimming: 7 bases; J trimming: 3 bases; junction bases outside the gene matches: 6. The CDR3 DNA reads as TGCAGCGCGACAGGGAATGACTACGAGCAGTACTTC. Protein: CSATGNDYEQYF.

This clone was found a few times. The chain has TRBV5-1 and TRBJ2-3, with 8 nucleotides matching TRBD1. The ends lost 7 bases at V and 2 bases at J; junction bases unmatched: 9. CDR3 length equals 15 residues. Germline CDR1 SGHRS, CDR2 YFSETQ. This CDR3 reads CASHPGQGFTDTQYF. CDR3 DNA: TGCGCCAGCCACCCCGGACAGGGATTCACAGATACGCAGTATTTT. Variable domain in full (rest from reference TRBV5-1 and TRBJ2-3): KAGVTQTPRYLIKTRGQQVTLSCSPISGHRSVSWYQQTPGQGLQFLFEYFSETQRNKGNFPGRFSGRQFSNSRSEMNVSTLELGDSALYLCASHPGQGFTDTQYFGPGTRLTVL.

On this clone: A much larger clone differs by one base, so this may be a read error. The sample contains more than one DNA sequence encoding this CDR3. The chain's CDR3 is CASSLGLQETQYF. DNA of the CDR3: TGTGCCAGCAGCTTAGGACTCCAAGAGACCCAGTACTTC. The chain couples TRBV11-2 to TRBJ2-5; no definite D call. In germline, CDR1 is SGHAT, CDR2 FQNNGV. The V gene lost 1 base and the J gene lost 1 base, with 4 bases spanning the gap. The CDR3 extends over 13 amino acids.

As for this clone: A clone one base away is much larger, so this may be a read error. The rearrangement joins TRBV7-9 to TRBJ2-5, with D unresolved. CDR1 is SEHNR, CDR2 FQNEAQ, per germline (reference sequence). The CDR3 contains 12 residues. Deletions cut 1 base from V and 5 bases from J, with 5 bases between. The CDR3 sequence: CASSLDQETQYF. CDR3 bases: TGTGCCAGCAGCTTAGATCAGGAGACCCAGTACTTC.

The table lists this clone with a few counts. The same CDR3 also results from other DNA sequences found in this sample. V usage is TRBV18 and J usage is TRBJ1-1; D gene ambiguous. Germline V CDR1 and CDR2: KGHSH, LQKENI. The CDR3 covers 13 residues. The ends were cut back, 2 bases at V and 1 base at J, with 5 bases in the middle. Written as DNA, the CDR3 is TGTGCCAGCTCACCAAACAGGAACACTGAAGCTTTCTTT. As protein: CASSPNRNTEAFF.

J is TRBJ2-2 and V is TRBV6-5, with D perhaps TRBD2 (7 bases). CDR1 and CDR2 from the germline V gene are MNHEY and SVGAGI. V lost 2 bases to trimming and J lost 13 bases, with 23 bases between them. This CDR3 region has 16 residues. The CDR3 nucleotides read TGTGCCAGCAGTTACCTACGTGCATTAGGGGGGGTAGGGCTGTTTTTT. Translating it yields CASSYLRALGGVGLFF.

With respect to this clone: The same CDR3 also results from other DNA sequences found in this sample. This CDR3 reads CASSLSGQQETQYF. The CDR3 bases are TGTGCCAGCAGCTTAAGCGGACAGCAAGAGACCCAGTACTTC. The chain recombines TRBV7-9 with TRBJ2-5, with D possibly matching TRBD1 (6 bases). The germline V and J ends were trimmed by 2 bases and 2 bases, with 9 bases remaining between them. This CDR3 comprises 14 residues. Germline V gene sequence: CDR1 SEHNR, CDR2 FQNEAQ (reference sequence).

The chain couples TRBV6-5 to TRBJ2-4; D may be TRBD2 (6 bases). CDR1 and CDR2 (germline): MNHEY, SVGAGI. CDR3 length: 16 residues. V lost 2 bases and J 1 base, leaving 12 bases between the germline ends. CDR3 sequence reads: CASSYGGALAKNIQYF. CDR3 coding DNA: TGTGCCAGCAGTTACGGCGGGGCGTTGGCCAAAAACATTCAGTACTTC.

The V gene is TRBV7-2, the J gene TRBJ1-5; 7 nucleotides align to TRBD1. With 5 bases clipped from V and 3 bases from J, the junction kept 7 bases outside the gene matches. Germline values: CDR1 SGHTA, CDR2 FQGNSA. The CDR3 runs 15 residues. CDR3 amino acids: CASSRTGTANQPQHF. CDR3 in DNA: TGTGCCAGCAGCAGGACCGGGACAGCCAATCAGCCCCAGCATTTT.

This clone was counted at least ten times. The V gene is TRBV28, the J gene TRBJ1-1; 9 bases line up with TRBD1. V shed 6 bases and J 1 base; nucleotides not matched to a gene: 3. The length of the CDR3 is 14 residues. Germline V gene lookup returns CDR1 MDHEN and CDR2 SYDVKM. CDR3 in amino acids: CASRGQGSNTEAFF. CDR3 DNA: TGTGCCAGCAGGGGACAGGGCTCGAACACTGAAGCTTTCTTT.

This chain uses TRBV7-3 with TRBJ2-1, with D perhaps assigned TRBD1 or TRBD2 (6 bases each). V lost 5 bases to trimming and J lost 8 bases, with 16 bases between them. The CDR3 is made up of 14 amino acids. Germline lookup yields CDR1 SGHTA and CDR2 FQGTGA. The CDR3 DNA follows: TGTGCCAGCAGCCCCCCCGGGGGCGGGGATGAGCAGTTCTTC. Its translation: CASSPPGGGDEQFF.

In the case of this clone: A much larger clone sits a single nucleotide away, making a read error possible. CDR3 bases: TGTGCCAGCAGTTTATCTAGGACAGGGAGGTATAACTATGGCTGCACCTTC. Residues: CASSLSRTGRYNYGCTF. The chain recombines TRBV28 with TRBJ1-2, with 8 bases fitting TRBD1. The CDR3 loop spans 17 amino acids. Germline V gene sequence: CDR1 MDHEN, CDR2 SYDVKM.

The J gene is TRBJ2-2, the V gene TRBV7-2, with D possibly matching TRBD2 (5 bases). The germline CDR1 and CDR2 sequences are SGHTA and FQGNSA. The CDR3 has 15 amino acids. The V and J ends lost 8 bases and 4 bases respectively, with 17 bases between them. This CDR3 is CASRPTGMITGELFF. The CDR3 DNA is TGTGCCAGCCGCCCGACCGGGATGATCACCGGGGAGCTGTTTTTT.

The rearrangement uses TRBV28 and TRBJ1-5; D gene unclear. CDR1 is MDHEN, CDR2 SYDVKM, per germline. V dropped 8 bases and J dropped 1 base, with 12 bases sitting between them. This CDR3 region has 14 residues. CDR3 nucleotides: TGTGCCAGCGACGCGGCCTGGAGCAATCAGCCCCAGCATTTT. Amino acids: CASDAAWSNQPQHF.

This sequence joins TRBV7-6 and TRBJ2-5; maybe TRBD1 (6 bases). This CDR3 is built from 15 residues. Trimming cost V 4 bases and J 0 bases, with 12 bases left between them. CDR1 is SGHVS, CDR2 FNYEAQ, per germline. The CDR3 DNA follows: TGTGCCAGCAGCTCATATCAGGGGTACCAAGAGACCCAGTACTTC. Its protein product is CASSSYQGYQETQYF.